The sequence of this T cell receptor (beta chain) was determined in a study of cytomegalovirus exposure and HLA in healthy donors. Findings of the study overall: An apparent linkage of common viral pathogens to several of the most significant clusters emerged in a later analysis. Accurate predictions that matched the HLA-A and HLA-B alleles of most subjects were reportedly made from TCR beta sequences. TCR beta sequences numbering under 20,000 were associated with HLA alleles at 0.05 false discovery rate in a later analysis.

This clone was picked up a small number of times. Its antigen is currently unknown. J lost 4 bases, V lost 10 bases, and 8 bases had no gene match. This CDR3 has 13 amino acids. CDR1 is SNHLY and CDR2 is FYNNEI in the germline V gene. PCR was performed using 60 Vbeta and 13 Jbeta primers. Sequencing was performed with immunoSEQ multiplex PCR; in TCRdb, only in-frame clones are kept and a portion is missing. The sample records 190,000 or so clones, 80% being singletons. This chain links TRBV2 with TRBJ2-5; TRBD1 matches 8 bases. This receptor was identified in a boy younger than 18 in good health and CMV-seronegative. Sequencing was performed on PBMCs. CDR3 loop: CATHQGAGETQYF. The CDR3 DNA reads as TGTGCCACTCATCAGGGGGCAGGAGAGACCCAGTACTTC. Full variable domain (missing parts from reference TRBV2 and TRBJ2-5): EPEVTQTPSHQVTQMGQEVILRCVPISNHLYFYWYRQILGQKVEFLVSFYNNEISEKSEIFDDQFSVERPDGSNFTLKIRSTKLEDSAMYFCATHQGAGETQYFGPGTRLLVL.